The T cell receptor (beta chain) described here comes from a study of T-cell memory formation after mild COVID-19. The wider study: Across donors, TCR clusters were largely donor specific.

As concerns this clonotype: Its antigen is undetermined.

Study-level points and caveats: Clones contracting over day 15 to 85 were CD4/CD8 balanced, with later expanders leaning CD4+.

TCRdb ran MiXCR on the 5' RACE reads and lists one entry per CDR3 protein. The sample lists about 290,000 distinct CDR3 sequences, roughly 15% occurring once. The material sequenced was PBMCs or a T cell subset sorted from them (not recorded which). The receptor was isolated from a man aged 18 to 29 who had mild COVID-19 (a few samples of this study predate the infection). Cell type and time point are not known.

CDR3: CASSLGTSGVGDEQFF. The CDR3 coding sequence is TGTGCCAGCAGCTTAGGGACTAGCGGGGTTGGCGATGAGCAGTTCTTC. J is TRBJ2-1 and V is TRBV11-2; TRBD2 matches at 12 bases. Looked up from germline, CDR1 is SGHAT and CDR2 is FQNNGV. This CDR3 comprises 16 residues. The V segment lost 1 base and the J segment 8 bases; nucleotides outside the gene matches: 6.